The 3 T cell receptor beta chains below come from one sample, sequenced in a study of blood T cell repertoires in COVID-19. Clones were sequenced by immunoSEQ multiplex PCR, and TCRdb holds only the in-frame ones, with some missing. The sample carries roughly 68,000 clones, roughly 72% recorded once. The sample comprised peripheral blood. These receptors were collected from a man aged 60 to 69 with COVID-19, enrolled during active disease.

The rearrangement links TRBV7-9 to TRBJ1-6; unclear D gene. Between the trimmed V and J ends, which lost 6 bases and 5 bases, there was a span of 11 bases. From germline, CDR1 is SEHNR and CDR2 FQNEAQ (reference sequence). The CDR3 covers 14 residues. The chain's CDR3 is CASRAGIDNSPLHF. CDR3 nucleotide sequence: TGTGCCAGCAGAGCCGGGATAGATAATTCACCCCTCCACTTT.

The CDR3 region is CASSLRNRGHEQFF. CDR3 bases: TGTGCCAGCAGCTTAAGAAACAGGGGTCATGAGCAGTTCTTC. This chain connects TRBV11-2 to TRBJ2-1, with 7 bases matching TRBD1. The CDR3 runs 14 residues. Trimming cost V 2 bases and J 8 bases; bases outside gene matches: 6. Germline lookup yields CDR1 SGHAT and CDR2 FQNNGV.

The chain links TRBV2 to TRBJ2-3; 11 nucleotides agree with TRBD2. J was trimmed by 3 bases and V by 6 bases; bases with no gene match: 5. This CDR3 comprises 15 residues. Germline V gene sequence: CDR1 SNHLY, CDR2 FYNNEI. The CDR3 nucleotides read TGTGCCAGCAGAGCCCTAGCGGGGGGAACAGATACGCAGTATTTT. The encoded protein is CASRALAGGTDTQYF.